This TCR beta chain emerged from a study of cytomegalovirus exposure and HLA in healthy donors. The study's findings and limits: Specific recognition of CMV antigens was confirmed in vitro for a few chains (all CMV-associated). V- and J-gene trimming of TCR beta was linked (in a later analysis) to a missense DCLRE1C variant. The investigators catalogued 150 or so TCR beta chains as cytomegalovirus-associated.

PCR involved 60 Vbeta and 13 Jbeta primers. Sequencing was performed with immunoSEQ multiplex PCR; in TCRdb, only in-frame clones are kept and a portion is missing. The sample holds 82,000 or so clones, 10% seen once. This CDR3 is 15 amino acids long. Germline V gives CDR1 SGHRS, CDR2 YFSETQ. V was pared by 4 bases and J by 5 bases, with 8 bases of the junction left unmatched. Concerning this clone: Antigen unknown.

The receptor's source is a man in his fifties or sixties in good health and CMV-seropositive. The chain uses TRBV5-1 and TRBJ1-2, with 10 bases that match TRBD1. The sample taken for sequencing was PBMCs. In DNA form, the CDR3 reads TGCGCCAGCAGCCTCAGGACAGGGGGTGCTTATGGCTACACCTTC. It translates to CASSLRTGGAYGYTF.